This record concerns one T cell receptor beta chain sequence. This CDR3 contains 15 residues. Germline CDR1 reads SGHRS; CDR2 reads YFSETQ. V trimming: 8 bases; J trimming: 4 bases; junction bases outside the gene matches: 12. The assay was immunoSEQ multiplex PCR, and TCRdb's table has in-frame clones only and misses some. The sample includes more than 25,000 clones, over 70% of them seen just once. These data belong to a study of blood T cell repertoires in COVID-19. Study-level information: From the United States, Italy and Spain came samples of acute and convalescent COVID-19. The cDNA or gDNA used as material had been derived from T cells, B-cell-depleted T cells, or PBMCs.

The chain employs TRBV5-1 and TRBJ2-5; TRBD2 aligns across 9 bases. Sequenced sample: peripheral blood. The receptor's source is a man aged 50-59 years with active or convalescent COVID-19. The CDR3 DNA reads TGCGCCAGTTGTATAGCTAGCGGGATGGGAGAGACCCAGTACTTC. This gives the protein CASCIASGMGETQYF.